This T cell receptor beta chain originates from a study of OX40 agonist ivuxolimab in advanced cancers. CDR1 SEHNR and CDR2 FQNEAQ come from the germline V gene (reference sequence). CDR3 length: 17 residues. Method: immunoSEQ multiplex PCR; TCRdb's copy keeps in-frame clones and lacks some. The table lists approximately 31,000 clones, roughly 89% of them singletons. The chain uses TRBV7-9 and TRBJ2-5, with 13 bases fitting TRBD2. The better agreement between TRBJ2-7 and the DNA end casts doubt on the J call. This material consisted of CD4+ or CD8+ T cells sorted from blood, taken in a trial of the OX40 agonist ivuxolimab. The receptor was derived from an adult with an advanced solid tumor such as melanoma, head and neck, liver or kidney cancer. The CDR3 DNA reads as TGTGCCAGCAGCTTAACACTAGCGGGAGGGATTACCTACGAGCAGTACTTC. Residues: CASSLTLAGGITYEQYF.